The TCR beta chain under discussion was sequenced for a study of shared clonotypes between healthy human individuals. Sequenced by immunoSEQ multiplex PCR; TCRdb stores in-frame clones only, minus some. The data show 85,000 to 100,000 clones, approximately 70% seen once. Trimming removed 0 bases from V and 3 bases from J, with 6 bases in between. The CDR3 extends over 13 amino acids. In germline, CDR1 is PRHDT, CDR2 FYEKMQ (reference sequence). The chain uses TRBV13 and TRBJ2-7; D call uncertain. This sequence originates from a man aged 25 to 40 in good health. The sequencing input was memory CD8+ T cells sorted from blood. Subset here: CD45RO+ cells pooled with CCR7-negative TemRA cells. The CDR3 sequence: CASSLGLGYEQYF. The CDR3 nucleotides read TGTGCCAGCAGCTTAGGCTTGGGCTACGAGCAGTACTTC.